Below are 12 T cell receptor beta chains sequenced from a single sample in a study of T cells after yellow fever vaccination. MiXCR, applied by TCRdb to the 5' RACE reads, yields one record per CDR3 protein. The sample consists of 300,000 to 350,000 distinct CDR3 sequences, roughly 10% of them appearing once. Source: CD4+ T cells sorted from PBMCs, taken 45 days after the yellow fever booster vaccination. The receptors shown here come from a man younger than 30 who received the YFV17D yellow fever vaccine.

This clonotype was detected many times. The genes are TRBV7-3 and TRBJ2-1, with 11 bases fitting TRBD2. V shed 1 base and J 12 bases; nucleotides not matched to a gene: 8. CDR1 is SGHTA and CDR2 is FQGTGA in the germline V gene. The CDR3 contains 15 residues. CDR3 DNA sequence: TGTGCCAGCAGCTTAAAGGGTTCTAGCGGGGGGCCGCAGTTCTTC. This encodes CASSLKGSSGGPQFF.

The chain employs TRBV7-2 and TRBJ1-6, with 7 bases that match TRBD1. This CDR3 comprises 14 residues. Germline CDR1 reads SGHTA; CDR2 reads FQGNSA. Trimming cost V 5 bases and J 10 bases; bases outside gene matches: 8. In DNA, the CDR3 is TGTGCCAGCAGCATAGACAGGGTGTACTCACCCCTCCACTTT. It specifies CASSIDRVYSPLHF.

The chain combines TRBV20-1 with TRBJ2-7, with 7 nucleotides matching TRBD1. Germline loops: CDR1 DFQATT, CDR2 SNEGSKA (reference sequence). The CDR3 has 14 residues. Unmatched junction bases numbered 6, after V lost 2 bases and J lost 2 bases. The CDR3 loop reads CSARLTTGTYEQYV. The CDR3 coding sequence is TGCAGTGCTAGACTTACGACAGGGACCTACGAGCAGTACGTC.

This clonotype was recorded at least ten times. This chain joins TRBV5-1 and TRBJ1-2; a weak D match, TRBD1 (5 bases). Germline CDR1 SGHRS, CDR2 YFSETQ. V gave up 4 bases and J gave up 5 bases, with 15 bases separating them. The CDR3 sequence is 14 residues long. The DNA for the CDR3 is TGCGCCAGCAGCGAGGAGCAGGGAAGGTATGGCTACACCTTC. Translation gives CASSEEQGRYGYTF.

This rearrangement joins TRBV19 to TRBJ1-1; D not certain. V dropped 0 bases and J dropped 5 bases, with 10 bases sitting between them. Germline values: CDR1 LNHDA, CDR2 SQIVND (reference sequence). The CDR3 runs to 14 residues. The CDR3 DNA reads TGTGCCAGTAGTATAGAGCAAGATAAGACTGAAGCTTTCTTT. Its translation is CASSIEQDKTEAFF. Using reference TRBV19 and TRBJ1-1 for the parts outside the CDR3, the full variable domain is DGGITQSPKYLFRKEGQNVTLSCEQNLNHDAMYWYRQDPGQGLRLIYYSQIVNDFQKGDIAEGYSVSREKKESFPLTVTSAQKNPTAFYLCASSIEQDKTEAFFGQGTRLTVV.

This clonotype turned up a few times. V usage is TRBV18 and J usage is TRBJ2-1; TRBD2 aligns across 9 bases. Germline CDR1 reads KGHSH; CDR2 reads LQKENI. After removal of 0 bases from V and 5 bases from J, the junction contained 2 bases not matched to a gene. This CDR3 region has 15 residues. The CDR3 protein is CASSPPASGNNEQFF. CDR3 coding DNA: TGTGCCAGCTCACCACCGGCTAGCGGGAACAATGAGCAGTTCTTC.

This clonotype has more than one count but fewer than ten. CDR3 sequence: CASSLAIQGLGEKLFF. In DNA, the CDR3 is TGTGCCAGCAGCTTAGCAATCCAGGGACTTGGGGAAAAACTGTTTTTT. The V call is TRBV7-2, the J call TRBJ1-4; possibly TRBD1 for D (5 bases). Trimming pared 0 bases from V and 8 bases from J, leaving 16 bases between. Germline V gene lookup returns CDR1 SGHTA and CDR2 FQGNSA. The CDR3 has 16 amino acids.

This clonotype was counted a few times. The chain is built from TRBV7-7 and TRBJ2-5, with 10 bases that match TRBD1. Unmatched junction bases numbered 4, after V lost 3 bases and J lost 3 bases. This CDR3 contains 15 residues. In germline, CDR1 is SSHAT, CDR2 FNYEAQ (reference sequence). The CDR3 sequence: CASSFSTGGEETQYF. The CDR3 coding sequence is TGTGCCAGCAGCTTTTCGACAGGGGGCGAAGAGACCCAGTACTTC.

This chain connects TRBV12-5 to TRBJ2-3, with 11 bases lining up with TRBD2. The CDR3 extends over 14 amino acids. CDR1 LGHNT and CDR2 FRNRAP come from the germline V gene. J gave up 4 bases and V 8 bases, and 5 bases lay outside the gene matches. In nucleotides, the CDR3 is TGTGCTAGTAGTAGCGGGGGGGGTTCAGATACGCAGTATTTT. This translates into CASSSGGGSDTQYF.

This clonotype was seen at least ten times. The rearrangement links TRBV7-2 to TRBJ1-1; D gene uncertain. CDR3 length equals 15 residues. Germline V CDR1 and CDR2: SGHTA, FQGNSA. Trimming cost V 5 bases and J 2 bases, with 15 bases left between them. The CDR3 DNA reads TGTGCCAGCAGCCGTGGTGGGGTCAGTAACACTGAAGCTTTCTTT. This codes for CASSRGGVSNTEAFF.

The chain recombines TRBV3-2 with TRBJ2-6; whether TRBD2, the table's D call, matches the DNA was not checked. TRBV3-2 is a pseudogene. CDR3 size: 21 residues. The CDR3 sequence is CASSQGGDGPTTLSGANVLTF. As DNA, the CDR3 is TGTGCCAGCAGCCAAGGAGGGGACGGACCTACCACCCTCTCTGGGGCCAACGTCCTGACTTTC.

This clonotype was observed a handful of times. The genes are TRBV28 and TRBJ2-7; no firm D call. The CDR3 contains 11 residues. From germline, CDR1 is MDHEN and CDR2 SYDVKM. Between the trimmed V and J ends, which lost 5 bases and 4 bases, there was a span of 6 bases. CDR3 sequence reads: CASSEQYEQYF. The CDR3 DNA reads TGTGCCAGCAGTGAGCAATACGAGCAGTACTTC. Full variable domain (outside the CDR3, taken from reference TRBV28 and TRBJ2-7): DVKVTQSSRYLVKRTGEKVFLECVQDMDHENMFWYRQDPGLGLRLIYFSYDVKMKEKGDIPEGYSVSREKKERFSLILESASTNQTSMYLCASSEQYEQYFGPGTRLTVT.